Listed below are T cell receptor beta chains from one sample, sequenced in a study of early T cells in non-severe SARS-CoV-2 infection. TCRdb reanalysed the 5' RACE reads using MiXCR and keeps one entry per CDR3 protein. Among approximately 68,000 distinct CDR3 sequences listed, about 9.4% were seen once. Source: whole blood, taken at baseline. These receptors came from an adult who was a healthcare worker with PCR-confirmed SARS-CoV-2 infection or an uninfected control (not recorded which). The CDR3 runs from the conserved cysteine through the conserved F or W. D genes are given only for firm matches. Part of the rows lack a size; the others show once, few, many or a class for expanded clones.

CDR3 length	D gene	V gene	J gene	clone size	CDR3 DNA	CDR3 protein
14	NA	TRBV20-1	TRBJ1-1	many	TGCAGTGCTAGAGTAAGCCTCTTGGCCACTGAAGCTTTCTTT	CSARVSLLATEAFF
14	NA	TRBV27	TRBJ1-6	many	TGTGCCAGCAGTTCACGGCAGGGCGGCTCACCCCTCCACTTT	CASSSRQGGSPLHF
15	NA	TRBV7-3	TRBJ2-3	many	TGTGCCAGCAGCCTTCAGGGAGGTGGGGCAGATACGCAGTATTTT	CASSLQGGGADTQYF
15	NA	TRBV20-1	TRBJ2-4	many	TGCAGTGCTGAGCCGGCACCTCTAGCCAAAAACATTCAGTACTTC	CSAEPAPLAKNIQYF
14	TRBD1	TRBV9	TRBJ2-1	NA	TGTGCCAGCAGCGTGAGGGGACAGGGCAATGAGCAGTTCTTC	CASSVRGQGNEQFF
14	NA	TRBV27	TRBJ2-7	NA	TGTGCCAGCAGTCTAGGGGGGGGAGACTACGAGCAGTACTTC	CASSLGGGDYEQYF
15	NA	TRBV6-5	TRBJ2-7	many	TGTGCCAGCAGCTCCGGGACGGTTGGTTCCTACGAGCAGTACTTC	CASSSGTVGSYEQYF
14	NA	TRBV19	TRBJ1-4	few	TGTGCCAGTAGTATAACAGCAACTAATGAAAAACTGTTTTTT	CASSITATNEKLFF
14	TRBD1	TRBV10-3	TRBJ2-5	NA	TGTGCCATCAGTGCGACAGGGGCTGAAGAGACCCAGTACTTC	CAISATGAEETQYF
15	TRBD1	TRBV2	TRBJ1-2	NA	TGTGCCAGCAGTGAAGATTGGGACAGGGCCTATGGCTACACCTTC	CASSEDWDRAYGYTF
14	NA	TRBV4-1	TRBJ1-1	NA	TGCGCCAGCAGCCAAATTAACGTGAACACTGAAGCTTTCTTT	CASSQINVNTEAFF
16	TRBD2	TRBV18	TRBJ2-3	many	TGTGCCAGCTCACCAATGACTAGCGGGGCCCCAGATACGCAGTATTTT	CASSPMTSGAPDTQYF
14	NA	TRBV9	TRBJ2-3	few	TGTGCCAGCAGCCCCCCGAGGGGAATATACGGGCAGTATTTT	CASSPPRGIYGQYF
15	TRBD1	TRBV5-1	TRBJ2-3	many	TGCGCCAGCAGCCGCACAGGGGGCACCACAGATACGCAGTATTTT	CASSRTGGTTDTQYF
14	TRBD2	TRBV6-1	TRBJ2-7	few	TGTGCCAGCAGGGCCCGAGGCGGGAGTTACGAGCAGTACTTC	CASRARGGSYEQYF
14	NA	TRBV2	TRBJ1-4	NA	TGTGCCAGCATTCCGGACGTCGGTAATGAAAAACTGTTTTTT	CASIPDVGNEKLFF
13	NA	TRBV4-3	TRBJ1-6	many	TGCGCCAGCAGCCAAGAGGGGGGTTCACCCCTCCACTTT	CASSQEGGSPLHF
14	NA	TRBV30	TRBJ1-6	many	TGTGCCTGGACTAGGTCTCCGGTTAATTCACCCCTCCACTTT	CAWTRSPVNSPLHF
16	TRBD2	TRBV19	TRBJ2-5	many	TGTGCCAGTAGACAGACTAGCGGGGGGGCATTCGAGACCCAGTACTTC	CASRQTSGGAFETQYF
13	NA	TRBV20-1	TRBJ2-5	NA	TGCAGTGCTCATCCGGACGGGCGGGAGACCCAGTACTTC	CSAHPDGRETQYF
15	NA	TRBV21-1	TRBJ2-7	NA	TGTGCCAGCAGCAAGTGTCGGGACGCCCCCTACGAGCAGTACTTC	CASSKCRDAPYEQYF
15	NA	TRBV4-3	TRBJ2-7	NA	TGCGCCAGCAGCCAAGCGTTTGCGCAGCGCTACGAGCAGTACTTC	CASSQAFAQRYEQYF
13	NA	TRBV30	TRBJ1-4	NA	TGTGCCTGGAGTATCCTATTACAGGAAAAACTGTTTTTT	CAWSILLQEKLFF
14	TRBD1	TRBV6-6	TRBJ2-7	many	TGTGCCAGCAGTTACTTGGGACAGGGGGGCGAGCAGTACTTC	CASSYLGQGGEQYF
17	NA	TRBV12-3/TRBV12-4	TRBJ1-1	many	TGTGCCAGCAGTTTAGAACTTTTGGACAAGATGAACACTGAAGCTTTCTTT	CASSLELLDKMNTEAFF
15	NA	TRBV7-9	TRBJ2-5	many	TGTGCCAGCAGCTTAGGCGAGGTAACGTCGGAGACCCAGTACTTC	CASSLGEVTSETQYF
14	TRBD1	TRBV12-3/TRBV12-4	TRBJ1-3	NA	TGTGCCAGCAACCCCAGGGGGTCTGGAAACACCATATATTTT	CASNPRGSGNTIYF
11	NA	TRBV4-2	TRBJ2-3	many	TGTGCCAGCCGCCAGGGGGATACGCAGTATTTT	CASRQGDTQYF